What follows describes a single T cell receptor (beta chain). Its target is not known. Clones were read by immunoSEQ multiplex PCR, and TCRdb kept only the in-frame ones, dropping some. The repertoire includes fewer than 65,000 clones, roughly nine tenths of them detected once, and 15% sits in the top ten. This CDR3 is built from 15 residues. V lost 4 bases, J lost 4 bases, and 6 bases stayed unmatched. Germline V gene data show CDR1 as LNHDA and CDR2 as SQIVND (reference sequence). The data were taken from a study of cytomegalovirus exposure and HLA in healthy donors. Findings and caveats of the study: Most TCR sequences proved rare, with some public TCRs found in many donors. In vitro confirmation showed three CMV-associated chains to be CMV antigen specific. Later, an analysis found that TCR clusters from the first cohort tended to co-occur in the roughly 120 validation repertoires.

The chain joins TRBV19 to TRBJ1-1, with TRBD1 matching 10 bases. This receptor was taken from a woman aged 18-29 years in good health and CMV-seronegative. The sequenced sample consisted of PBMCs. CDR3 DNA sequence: TGTGCCAGTAGTACCCAGACAGGGGGCTTCACTGAAGCTTTCTTT. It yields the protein CASSTQTGGFTEAFF.